This TCR beta chain came from a study of blood T cells in healthy people across ages. The junction had 7 bases not matched to a gene; V was cut back by 0 bases and J by 4 bases. The CDR3 is 17 residues long. CDR1 and CDR2 from the germline V gene are SGHRS and YFSETQ. The authors ran a second PCR of 7 to 11 cycles using a sample-barcoded 5' primer and a J-beta primer mix. TCRdb passed the 5' RACE reads through MiXCR, listing each CDR3 protein once. The sample carries about a million distinct CDR3 sequences, around 48% recorded once. This sequence originates from a man in his thirties or forties in good health. What was sequenced was blood. The genes are TRBV5-1 and TRBJ2-1; 10 positions agree with TRBD2. As DNA, the CDR3 is TGCGCCAGCAGCTTGGCGTCTAGCGGGGGCCAATACAATGAGCAGTTCTTC. It yields the protein CASSLASSGGQYNEQFF.